Below, 2 T cell receptor beta chains from the same sample are listed, as sequenced in a study of blood T cell repertoires in COVID-19. Sequenced by immunoSEQ multiplex PCR; TCRdb stores in-frame clones only, minus some. The table lists under 200,000 clones, approximately 90% of them singletons, with approximately 3.3% in the top ten. The specimen was peripheral blood. These receptors were collected from a young man with active or convalescent COVID-19.

This clone has just one count. This chain joins TRBV18 and TRBJ1-1, with D possibly TRBD1 on 6 matching bases. V was pared by 6 bases and J by 1 base, with 15 bases between. CDR1 and CDR2 from the germline V gene are KGHSH and LQKENI. The CDR3 is 15 amino acids. In DNA, the CDR3 is TGTGCCAGCTCCCCTCCGGCAGGGGCGAACACTGAAGCTTTCTTT. This gives the protein CASSPPAGANTEAFF. The full variable domain, in which reference TRBV18 and TRBJ1-1 provide the parts outside the CDR3, is NAGVMQNPRHLVRRRGQEARLRCSPMKGHSHVYWYRQLPEEGLKFMVYLQKENIIDESGMPKERFSAEFPKEGPSILRIQQVVRGDSAAYFCASSPPAGANTEAFFGQGTRLTVV.

This sequence joins TRBV23-1 and TRBJ1-6, with D perhaps matching TRBD1 (5 bases). TRBV23-1 is an open reading frame, and its role is uncertain. This CDR3 is built from 16 residues. V lost 3 bases and J 3 bases, leaving 12 bases between the germline ends. The CDR3 reads CASSHRQTVYNSPLHF. The CDR3 bases are TGCGCCAGCAGTCATCGGCAGACAGTCTATAATTCACCCCTCCACTTT.